What follows describes a single T cell receptor (beta chain). Original processing methods: Amplification from reference gene primers served as the basis for estimated nucleated cell counts. Profiling relied on immunoSEQ multiplex PCR, and the TCRdb table lists in-frame clones only, not all of them. The V and J calls and clone size were taken over from that table, and D and trimming were inferred from the DNA. Seen here are 140,000 or so clones, 75% to 90% observed once, and the top ten hold around 4.8%. This sample stems from a study of blood T cell repertoires in COVID-19. Study-wide background: COVID-19 samples from acute and convalescent phases originated in the United States, Italy and Spain.

CDR1 is SGHRS, CDR2 YFSETQ, per germline. Trimming took off 0 bases at V and 7 bases at J, with 11 bases between the two ends. This CDR3 is 14 amino acids long. The TCR originated in a human donor in a cohort sampled during active COVID-19. Input material: peripheral blood. The J gene is TRBJ1-5, the V gene TRBV5-1; D remains ambiguous. The CDR3 here is CASSLAADQQPQHF. CDR3 sequence (DNA): TGCGCCAGCAGCTTGGCCGCGGATCAACAGCCCCAGCATTTT.